Presented here are 2 T cell receptor beta chains from one specimen sequenced in a study of T cells after posttransplantation cyclophosphamide. Generated by immunoSEQ multiplex PCR, the TCRdb table keeps only in-frame clones and is missing some. The sample is made up of 25,000 to 30,000 clones, none counted only once. Sequencing was done on a sample of PBMCs. The source is a woman aged 60-70 years in good health, CMV-negative, and a related stem cell transplant donor.

There are many counts of this clone. CDR3 nucleotide sequence: TGTGCCAGCACCCTGAAACAGGCTGGCTACACCTTC. As protein: CASTLKQAGYTF. The genes are TRBV2 and TRBJ1-2; D may be TRBD1 (5 bases). CDR1 is SNHLY, CDR2 FYNNEI, per germline. This CDR3 is built from 12 residues. Trimming cost V 7 bases and J 7 bases, with 13 bases left between them.

This clone was detected only a few times. The chain couples TRBV11-2 to TRBJ2-7; 8 nucleotides match TRBD1. The V and J ends lost 5 bases and 4 bases, in that order; junction bases with no gene match: 10. CDR3 length equals 15 residues. CDR1 and CDR2 from the germline V gene are SGHAT and FQNNGV. As DNA, the CDR3 is TGTGCCAGCAGCCCCCAGCCGGGACAGGCATACGAGCAGTACTTC. It encodes CASSPQPGQAYEQYF.